This T cell receptor (beta chain) stems from a study of T cell clones after liver transplantation. Study summary: In this trial, immunosuppression withdrawal was attempted within 2 years of liver transplant. Pre-transplant mixed lymphocyte reactions yielded third-party-reactive TCRbeta sequences as comparators for graft-donor-reactive sequences. Post-transplant blood was tracked for graft-donor-reactive T cell clones identified in a pre-transplant mixed lymphocyte reaction.

CD3+CD4+ and CD3+CD8+ cells were FACS-sorted from thawed unstimulated PBMCs. Germline trimming cut 4 bases from V and 2 bases from J; bases unmatched to any gene: 6. This CDR3 spans 16 amino acids. The V gene's germline CDR1 is SGHRS and CDR2 YFSETQ. The repertoire was sequenced with immunoSEQ multiplex PCR; TCRdb's copy has only in-frame clones and lacks some. The table includes 70,000 to 80,000 clones, roughly 90% detected once. The material sequenced was CD4+ T cells from blood, taken before liver transplant. The chain employs TRBV5-1 and TRBJ2-3, with TRBD2 identical over 11 bases. The clonotype originates from a human donor who received a liver transplant. The CDR3 sequence: CASSTRLAGNTDTQYF. In DNA, the CDR3 is TGCGCCAGCAGCACCCGACTAGCGGGAAACACAGATACGCAGTATTTT. Supplemented by reference TRBV5-1 and TRBJ2-3, the full variable domain reads KAGVTQTPRYLIKTRGQQVTLSCSPISGHRSVSWYQQTPGQGLQFLFEYFSETQRNKGNFPGRFSGRQFSNSRSEMNVSTLELGDSALYLCASSTRLAGNTDTQYFGPGTRLTVL.